This T cell receptor beta chain derives from a study of lymphopenia after photon versus proton radiotherapy. Profiled with immunoSEQ multiplex PCR; TCRdb holds only in-frame clones, not every one. The sample consists of about 160,000 clones, roughly nine tenths of them appearing once. Germline lookup yields CDR1 SGHVS and CDR2 FNYEAQ. Unmatched junction bases numbered 8, after V lost 5 bases and J lost 5 bases. There are 14 residues in the CDR3. The chain combines TRBV7-6 with TRBJ1-1; TRBD1 aligns across 7 bases. The TCR originated in a man in his fifties with gastric cancer. Sample: peripheral blood, taken from a patient treated with photon-based radiotherapy. The CDR3: CASSGDRALTEAFF. DNA for the CDR3: TGTGCCAGCAGCGGAGACAGGGCTTTAACTGAAGCTTTCTTT.